The 25 T cell receptor beta chains listed next were all sequenced from one sample in a study of graft-versus-host responses after intestinal transplantation. Produced via immunoSEQ multiplex PCR; TCRdb's table is partial and in-frame only. This table has some 39,000 clones, around 96% appearing once. No antigens are known for them. The sequenced sample was unstimulated CD8+ T cells sorted from spleen or lymph node cells, obtained before transplant. The receptors come from a human donor who was the organ donor for an intestinal transplant.

On this clone itself: One junction end does not reproduce the germline sequence, and a read error may be involved. The chain has TRBV9 and TRBJ1-1, with 7 bases matching TRBD1. The CDR3 covers 14 residues. Germline-derived CDR1 and CDR2 are SGDLS and YYNGEE. CDR3 residues: CANSPGTVNTEAFF. The DNA for the CDR3 is TGTGCCAACAGCCCGGGGACAGTGAACACTGAAGCTTTCTTT.

The chain employs TRBV11-2 and TRBJ2-7; 11 bases agree with TRBD2. The CDR3 runs to 17 residues. CDR1 is SGHAT and CDR2 is FQNNGV in the germline V gene. With 6 bases clipped from V and 3 bases from J, the junction kept 13 bases outside the gene matches. CDR3 protein: CASRSAAGLAEIYEQYF. CDR3 DNA sequence: TGTGCCAGCAGATCCGCAGCGGGACTAGCGGAAATCTACGAGCAGTACTTC.

The chain combines TRBV7-6 with TRBJ2-3, with D perhaps TRBD1 (6 bases). Germline values: CDR1 SGHVS, CDR2 FNYEAQ. V was shortened by 4 bases and J by 6 bases, with 14 bases between the two germline ends. CDR3 length: 14 amino acids. CDR3 DNA sequence: TGTGCCAGCAGCTGGGGTGGGGGCCCGGATACGCAGTATTTT. This sequence encodes CASSWGGGPDTQYF.

The chain joins TRBV5-8 to TRBJ1-2; 8 nucleotides match TRBD1. V was pared by 3 bases and J by 3 bases, with 1 base of the junction left unmatched. Germline V gives CDR1 SGHTS, CDR2 YDEGEE. The CDR3 sequence is 13 residues long. The CDR3 DNA is TGTGCCAGCAGCTCACAGGGGGACTATGGCTACACCTTC. Encoded protein: CASSSQGDYGYTF.

This chain uses TRBV29-1 with TRBJ2-1; D perhaps matches TRBD1 (6 bases). This CDR3 region has 17 residues. The germline V gene has CDR1 SQVTM and CDR2 ANQGSEA. The ends were cut back, 2 bases at V and 6 bases at J, with 23 bases in the middle. CDR3 sequence (DNA): TGCAGCGTTGAAACAGGGAGTGCTTCTAGACCCCTCAATGAGCAGTTCTTC. Amino acids: CSVETGSASRPLNEQFF.

V and J are TRBV4-3 and TRBJ2-7; D unresolved. The CDR3 is 16 residues long. Germline-derived CDR1 and CDR2 are LGHNA and YSLEER. V was shortened by 4 bases and J by 2 bases, with 18 bases between the two germline ends. CDR3 in amino acids: CASSPQVLLDPYEQYF. CDR3 nucleotides: TGCGCCAGCAGCCCGCAGGTACTCCTCGACCCCTACGAGCAGTACTTC.

The chain links TRBV27 to TRBJ2-7, with D perhaps TRBD1 (6 bases). CDR3 length: 14 amino acids. Germline V lookup: CDR1 MNHEY, CDR2 SMNVEV (reference sequence). Trimming left V 4 bases short and J 7 bases short, with 17 bases between. The CDR3, as DNA: TGTGCCAGCAGTTCCGTCGACAGGCTGAGGGAGCAGTACTTC. Protein sequence: CASSSVDRLREQYF.

The chain carries TRBV7-9 and TRBJ2-7; D perhaps matches TRBD1 (5 bases). V gave up 1 base and J gave up 5 bases, with 12 bases separating them. Germline-derived CDR1 and CDR2 are SEHNR and FQNEAQ (reference sequence). The CDR3 covers 14 residues. The DNA for the CDR3 is TGTGCCAGCAGCTTAGAGGGGTGGGGCAACGAGCAGTACTTC. Amino acids: CASSLEGWGNEQYF.

This chain joins TRBV4-3 and TRBJ2-1, with D unclear. Trimming took off 0 bases at V and 0 bases at J, with 6 bases between the two ends. The CDR3 contains 15 residues. Per the germline V gene, CDR1 is LGHNA and CDR2 is YSLEER. CDR3 DNA: TGCGCCAGCAGCCAAGACGCGGCCTCCTACAATGAGCAGTTCTTC. It specifies CASSQDAASYNEQFF.

V and J are TRBV11-2 and TRBJ2-7; TRBD2 matches at 7 bases. The CDR3 is 15 residues long. Per germline, CDR1 SGHAT and CDR2 FQNNGV. V gave up 5 bases and J gave up 3 bases; unmatched junction bases: 10. The CDR3 DNA reads as TGTGCCAGCAGCCTTCAATCCCTAGCGGTCTACGAGCAGTACTTC. Translating gives CASSLQSLAVYEQYF.

This clone was seen only a few times. The J gene is TRBJ1-2, the V gene TRBV10-3; D unresolved. V was cut by 0 bases and J by 8 bases, with 16 bases left in between. This CDR3 comprises 15 residues. Looked up from germline, CDR1 is ENHRY and CDR2 is SYGVKD. In nucleotides, the CDR3 is TGTGCCATCAGTGAGTCGACGAGACAACGGAGGGGCTACACCTTC. It encodes CAISESTRQRRGYTF.

In this sample, this clone turned up once. V is TRBV6-5 and J is TRBJ2-3, with D hard to call. Per germline, CDR1 MNHEY and CDR2 SVGAGI. There are 13 residues in the CDR3. The V and J ends lost 2 bases and 2 bases respectively, with 5 bases between them. Written as DNA, the CDR3 is TGTGCCAGCAGTTACAGGGCCACAGATACGCAGTATTTT. This gives the protein CASSYRATDTQYF.

V and J are TRBV7-9 and TRBJ2-7; D perhaps matches TRBD1 (6 bases). V lost 2 bases and J lost 4, with 12 bases in between. Germline lookup yields CDR1 SEHNR and CDR2 FQNEAQ (reference sequence). This CDR3 comprises 14 residues. CDR3: CASSLQGILYEQYF. The CDR3 DNA follows: TGTGCCAGCAGCTTACAGGGGATACTATACGAGCAGTACTTC.

This clone appeared a single time. The sample has other DNA sequences that encode this CDR3 too. The rearrangement uses TRBV6-5 and TRBJ2-1; the D gene is possibly TRBD2 (5 bases). The CDR3 contains 13 residues. Trimming pared 6 bases from V and 6 bases from J, leaving 12 bases between. Germline assignment: CDR1 MNHEY and CDR2 SVGAGI. The CDR3: CASSPTGFNEQFF. The CDR3 DNA follows: TGTGCCAGCAGCCCCACGGGGTTCAATGAGCAGTTCTTC.

This chain links TRBV10-3 with TRBJ2-2, with TRBD1 identical over 11 bases. The CDR3 loop spans 15 amino acids. Germline values: CDR1 ENHRY, CDR2 SYGVKD. The junction had 0 bases not matched to a gene; V was cut back by 0 bases and J by 6 bases. The CDR3 is CAISESGQGAGELFF. For the CDR3, the DNA is TGTGCCATCAGTGAGTCGGGACAGGGGGCCGGGGAGCTGTTTTTT.

Of note for this clone: A read error may produce the germline difference seen at one junction end. The genes are TRBV29-1 and TRBJ2-3; 9 nucleotides align to TRBD1. The CDR3 runs 8 residues. Germline V gene data show CDR1 as SQVTM and CDR2 as ANQGSEA. The CDR3, as DNA: TGCAGCTCCGACAGGGGGGAGTTT. Protein: CSSDRGEF.

This clone was observed a few times. This chain connects TRBV9 to TRBJ1-2; D is perhaps TRBD1 (5 bases). The V end was cut by 0 bases, the J end by 7 bases, with 13 bases between. This CDR3 is built from 14 residues. Per the germline V gene, CDR1 is SGDLS and CDR2 is YYNGEE. The CDR3 protein is CASSVAGEAFGYTF. The CDR3 bases are TGTGCCAGCAGCGTAGCGGGGGAAGCTTTTGGCTACACCTTC.

The chain carries TRBV27 and TRBJ2-5, with no clear D. Looked up from germline, CDR1 is MNHEY and CDR2 is SMNVEV (reference sequence). The CDR3 has 14 residues. The germline V and J ends were trimmed by 8 bases and 5 bases, with 18 bases remaining between them. CDR3 amino acids: CASRELPSMETQYF. In DNA, the CDR3 is TGTGCCAGCCGTGAACTCCCCTCGATGGAGACCCAGTACTTC.

This chain uses TRBV2 with TRBJ2-2; no clear D. This CDR3 is built from 15 residues. CDR1 SNHLY and CDR2 FYNNEI come from the germline V gene. The V and J ends lost 8 bases and 2 bases respectively, with 15 bases between them. The CDR3 bases are TGTGCCAGCGAAGAATTCTGGCCCAACACCGGGGAGCTGTTTTTT. Amino acids: CASEEFWPNTGELFF.

The V and J genes are TRBV21-1 and TRBJ2-5; TRBD2, the table's D call, lacks a check against the DNA. TRBV21-1 corresponds to a pseudogene. The CDR3 has 16 amino acids. CDR3 bases: TGTGCCAGCAGCAAAGCGCGGGGGGGACAGCAAGAGACCCAGTACTTC. Encoded protein: CASSKARGGQQETQYF.

The chain joins TRBV4-2 to TRBJ1-1; 7 positions agree with TRBD1. Germline trimming cut 3 bases from V and 3 bases from J; bases unmatched to any gene: 16. The CDR3 spans 18 residues. Germline CDR1 LGHNA, CDR2 YNFKEQ. The CDR3 sequence: CASSQGVIRGQGDTEAFF. CDR3 nucleotides: TGTGCCAGCAGCCAGGGTGTTATAAGGGGGCAAGGAGACACTGAAGCTTTCTTT.

CDR3 residues: CSVEAVGYTF. DNA for the CDR3: TGCAGCGTTGAAGCGGTTGGCTACACCTTC. The chain employs TRBV29-1 and TRBJ1-2, with no clear D. V lost 1 base and J lost 7, with 4 bases in between. CDR3 size: 10 residues. Germline lookup yields CDR1 SQVTM and CDR2 ANQGSEA.

The table lists this clone with a count of one. J is TRBJ2-7 and V is TRBV19; D possibly matches TRBD1 or TRBD2 (5 bases each). This CDR3 spans 15 amino acids. The germline V gene has CDR1 LNHDA and CDR2 SQIVND (reference sequence). V lost 3 bases and J 3 bases, leaving 15 bases between the germline ends. The CDR3 loop is CASSIGVDSFYEQYF. The DNA for the CDR3 is TGTGCCAGTAGTATCGGGGTAGACAGCTTCTACGAGCAGTACTTC.

V and J are TRBV7-8 and TRBJ2-5, with D perhaps given as TRBD1 or TRBD2 (5 bases each). Germline V gene sequence: CDR1 SGHVS, CDR2 FQNEAQ. V lost 0 bases and J 3 bases, leaving 8 bases between the germline ends. The CDR3 is 14 amino acids. This CDR3 is CASSLAGGKETQYF. In DNA form, the CDR3 reads TGTGCCAGCAGCTTAGCTGGGGGAAAAGAGACCCAGTACTTC.

The CDR3 bases are TGTGCCAGCAGCTCCGGACAGGGGGTGATGGGAAACACCATATATTTT. Protein: CASSSGQGVMGNTIYF. V is TRBV7-6 and J is TRBJ1-3, with TRBD1 matching 10 bases. Trimming at V came to 4 bases and at J to 4 bases, leaving 7 bases not matched to a gene. The CDR3 extends over 16 amino acids. Per the germline V gene, CDR1 is SGHVS and CDR2 is FNYEAQ.